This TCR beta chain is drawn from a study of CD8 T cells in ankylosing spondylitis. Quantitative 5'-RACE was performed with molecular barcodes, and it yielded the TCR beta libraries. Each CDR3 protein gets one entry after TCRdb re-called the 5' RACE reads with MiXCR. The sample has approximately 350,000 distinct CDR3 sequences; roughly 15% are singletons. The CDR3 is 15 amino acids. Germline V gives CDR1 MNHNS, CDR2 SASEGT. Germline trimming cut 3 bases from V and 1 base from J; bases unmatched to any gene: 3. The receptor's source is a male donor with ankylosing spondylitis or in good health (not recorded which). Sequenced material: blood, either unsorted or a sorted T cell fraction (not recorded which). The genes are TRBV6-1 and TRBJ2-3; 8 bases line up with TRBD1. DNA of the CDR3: TGTGCCAGCAGTGAGGCCAGGGGGCGCACAGATACGCAGTATTTT. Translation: CASSEARGRTDTQYF.